This T cell receptor beta chain was retrieved from a study of blood T cell repertoires in COVID-19. Trimming left V 3 bases short and J 3 bases short, with 5 bases between. CDR3 length equals 12 residues. Looked up from germline, CDR1 is KGHSH and CDR2 is LQKENI. Repertoires were generated with immunoSEQ multiplex PCR, while TCRdb's copy carries only in-frame clones and drops some. The sample lists a few hundred thousand clones; roughly 90% were seen once. This sequence joins TRBV18 and TRBJ1-2; D is uncertain. Sequencing was carried out using peripheral blood. This TCR was recovered from a woman aged 60-75 years with COVID-19, enrolled during active disease. The CDR3 DNA reads TGTGCCAGCTCACCCCCGGACTATGGCTACACCTTC. Translating it yields CASSPPDYGYTF. The variable domain in full, completed from reference TRBV18 and TRBJ1-2, reads NAGVMQNPRHLVRRRGQEARLRCSPMKGHSHVYWYRQLPEEGLKFMVYLQKENIIDESGMPKERFSAEFPKEGPSILRIQQVVRGDSAAYFCASSPPDYGYTFGSGTRLTVV.